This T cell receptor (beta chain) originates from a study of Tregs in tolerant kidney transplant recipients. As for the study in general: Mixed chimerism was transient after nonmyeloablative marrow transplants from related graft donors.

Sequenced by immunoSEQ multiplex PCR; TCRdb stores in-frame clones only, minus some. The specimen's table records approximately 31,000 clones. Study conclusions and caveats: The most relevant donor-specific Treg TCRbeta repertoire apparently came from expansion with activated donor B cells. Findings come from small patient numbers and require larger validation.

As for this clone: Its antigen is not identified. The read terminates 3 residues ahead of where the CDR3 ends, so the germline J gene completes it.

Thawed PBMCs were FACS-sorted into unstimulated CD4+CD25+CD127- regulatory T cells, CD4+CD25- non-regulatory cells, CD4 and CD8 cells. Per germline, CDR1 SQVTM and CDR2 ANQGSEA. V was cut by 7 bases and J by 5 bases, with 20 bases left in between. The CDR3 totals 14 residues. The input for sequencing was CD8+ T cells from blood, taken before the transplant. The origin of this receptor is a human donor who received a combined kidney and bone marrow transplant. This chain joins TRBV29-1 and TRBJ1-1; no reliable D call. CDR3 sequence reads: CSGLPNGVETEAFF. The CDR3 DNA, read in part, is TGCAGCGGCCTACCCAACGGGGTGGAGACTGAA. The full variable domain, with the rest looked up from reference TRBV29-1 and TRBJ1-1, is SAVISQKPSRDICQRGTSLTIQCQVDSQVTMMFWYRQQPGQSLTLIATANQGSEATYESGFVIDKFPISRPNLTFSTLTVSNMSPEDSSIYLCSGLPNGVETEAFFGQGTRLTVV.